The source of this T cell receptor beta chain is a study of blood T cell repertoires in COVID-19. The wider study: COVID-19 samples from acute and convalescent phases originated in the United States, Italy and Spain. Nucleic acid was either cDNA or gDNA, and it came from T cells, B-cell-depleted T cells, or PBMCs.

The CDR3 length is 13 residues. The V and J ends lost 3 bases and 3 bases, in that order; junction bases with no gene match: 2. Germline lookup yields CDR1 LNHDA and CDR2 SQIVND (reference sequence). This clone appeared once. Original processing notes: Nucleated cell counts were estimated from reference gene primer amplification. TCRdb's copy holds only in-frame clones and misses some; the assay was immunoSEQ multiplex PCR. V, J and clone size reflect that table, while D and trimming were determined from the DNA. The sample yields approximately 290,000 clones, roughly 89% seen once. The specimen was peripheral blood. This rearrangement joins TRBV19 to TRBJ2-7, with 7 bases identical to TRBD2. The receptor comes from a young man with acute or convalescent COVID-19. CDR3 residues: CASSMGLIYEQYF. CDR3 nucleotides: TGTGCCAGTAGTATGGGACTAATCTACGAGCAGTACTTC.